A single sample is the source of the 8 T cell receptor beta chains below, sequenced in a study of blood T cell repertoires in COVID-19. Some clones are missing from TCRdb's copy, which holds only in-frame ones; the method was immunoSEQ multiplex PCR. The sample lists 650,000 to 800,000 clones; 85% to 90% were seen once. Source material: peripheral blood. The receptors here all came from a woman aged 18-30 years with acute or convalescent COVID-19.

The CDR3 region has the DNA TGTGCCAGTAGTATAGCAGGCCAAAGAACCTACAATGAGCAGTTCTTC. Amino acids: CASSIAGQRTYNEQFF. The chain is built from TRBV19 and TRBJ2-1; D gene uncertain. The CDR3 length is 16 residues. Germline loops: CDR1 LNHDA, CDR2 SQIVND (reference sequence). The V end was cut by 1 base, the J end by 2 bases, with 12 bases between.

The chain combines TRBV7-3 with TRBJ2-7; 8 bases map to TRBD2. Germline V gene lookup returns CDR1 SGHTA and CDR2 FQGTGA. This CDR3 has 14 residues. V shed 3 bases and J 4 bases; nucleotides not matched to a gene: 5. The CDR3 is CASSFGGAGYEQYF. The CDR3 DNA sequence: TGTGCCAGCAGCTTCGGGGGGGCTGGTTACGAGCAGTACTTC.

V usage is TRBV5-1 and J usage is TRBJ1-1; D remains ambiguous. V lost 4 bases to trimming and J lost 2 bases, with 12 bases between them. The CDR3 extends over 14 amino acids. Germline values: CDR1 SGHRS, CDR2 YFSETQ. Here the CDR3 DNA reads TGCGCCAGCAGCAATGGACTGATAAACACTGAAGCTTTCTTT. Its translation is CASSNGLINTEAFF. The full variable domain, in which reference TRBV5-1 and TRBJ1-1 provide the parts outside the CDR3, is KAGVTQTPRYLIKTRGQQVTLSCSPISGHRSVSWYQQTPGQGLQFLFEYFSETQRNKGNFPGRFSGRQFSNSRSEMNVSTLELGDSALYLCASSNGLINTEAFFGQGTRLTVV.

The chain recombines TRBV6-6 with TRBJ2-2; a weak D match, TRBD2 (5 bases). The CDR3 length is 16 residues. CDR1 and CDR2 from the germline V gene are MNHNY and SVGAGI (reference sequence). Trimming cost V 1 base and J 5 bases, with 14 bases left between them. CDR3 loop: CASSYWTPARTGELFF. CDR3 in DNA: TGTGCCAGCAGTTACTGGACTCCGGCCAGGACCGGGGAGCTGTTTTTT.

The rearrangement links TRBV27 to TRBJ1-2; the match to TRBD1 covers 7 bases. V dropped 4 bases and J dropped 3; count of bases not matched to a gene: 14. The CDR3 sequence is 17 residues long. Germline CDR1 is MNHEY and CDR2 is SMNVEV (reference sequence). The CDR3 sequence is CASSSLTPGQQHYGYTF. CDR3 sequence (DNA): TGTGCCAGCAGTTCACTGACACCGGGACAGCAGCACTATGGCTACACCTTC.

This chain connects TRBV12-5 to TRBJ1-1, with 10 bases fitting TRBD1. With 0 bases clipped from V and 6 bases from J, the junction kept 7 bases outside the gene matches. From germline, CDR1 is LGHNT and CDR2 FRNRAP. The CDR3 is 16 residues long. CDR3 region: CASGLVPGTGDPEAFF. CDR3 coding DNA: TGTGCTAGTGGTTTGGTACCCGGGACAGGGGATCCTGAAGCTTTCTTT.

CDR3 nucleotide sequence: TGTGCCAGCAGCCAAGATTTGGGTTCCGGGACTAGCGGAACCAAAAACATTCAGTACTTC. This gives the protein CASSQDLGSGTSGTKNIQYF. The chain combines TRBV3-1 (or the pseudogene TRBV3-2) with TRBJ2-4, with 11 nucleotides matching TRBD2. CDR3 size: 20 residues. The trim removed 0 bases at V and 2 bases at J, leaving 12 bases unmatched. Germline-derived CDR1 and CDR2 are LGHDT and YNNKEL (reference sequence).

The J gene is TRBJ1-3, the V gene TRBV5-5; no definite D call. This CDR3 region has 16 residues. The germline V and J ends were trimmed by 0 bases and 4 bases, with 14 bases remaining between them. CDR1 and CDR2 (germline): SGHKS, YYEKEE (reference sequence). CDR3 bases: TGTGCCAGCAGCTTGGTGGGCCCTGTCTCCGGAAACACCATATATTTT. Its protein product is CASSLVGPVSGNTIYF.